This T cell receptor beta chain was sequenced during a study of OX40 agonist ivuxolimab in advanced cancers. Study conclusions and caveats: Certain nonresponders additionally had low normalized T-cell clonal expansion.

The table came from immunoSEQ multiplex PCR; TCRdb's copy has only in-frame clones and leaves some out. The table includes about 75,000 clones, about nine tenths detected once. Germline V gene sequence: CDR1 LNHNV, CDR2 YYDKDF (reference sequence). This CDR3 has 13 residues. V gave up 8 bases and J gave up 3 bases; unmatched junction bases: 5. Regarding this clone: The antigen is not known.

The input for sequencing was CD4+ or CD8+ T cells sorted from blood, taken in a trial of the OX40 agonist ivuxolimab. This sequence joins TRBV15 and TRBJ1-1; 8 nucleotides agree with TRBD1. The sequence was collected from an adult with an advanced solid tumor such as melanoma, head and neck, liver or kidney cancer. The CDR3 loop reads CATSLTGDTEAFF. The CDR3 DNA sequence: TGTGCCACCTCATTGACAGGGGACACTGAAGCTTTCTTT.